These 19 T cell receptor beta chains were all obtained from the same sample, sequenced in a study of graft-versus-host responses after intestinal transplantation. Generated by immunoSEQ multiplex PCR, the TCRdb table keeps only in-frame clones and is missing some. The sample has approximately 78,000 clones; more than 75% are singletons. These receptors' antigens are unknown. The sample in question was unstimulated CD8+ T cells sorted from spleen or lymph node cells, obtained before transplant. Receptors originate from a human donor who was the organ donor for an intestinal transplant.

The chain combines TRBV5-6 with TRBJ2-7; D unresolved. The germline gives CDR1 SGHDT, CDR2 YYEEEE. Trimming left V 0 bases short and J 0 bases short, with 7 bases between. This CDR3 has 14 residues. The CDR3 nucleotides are TGTGCCAGCAGCTTGGCCCCGACCTCCTACGAGCAGTACTTC. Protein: CASSLAPTSYEQYF.

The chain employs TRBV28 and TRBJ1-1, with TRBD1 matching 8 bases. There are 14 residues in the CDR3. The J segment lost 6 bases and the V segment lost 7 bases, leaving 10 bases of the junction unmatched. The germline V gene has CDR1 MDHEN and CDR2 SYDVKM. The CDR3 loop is CASTADREYAEAFF. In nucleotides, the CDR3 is TGTGCCAGCACCGCGGACAGGGAGTACGCTGAAGCTTTCTTT.

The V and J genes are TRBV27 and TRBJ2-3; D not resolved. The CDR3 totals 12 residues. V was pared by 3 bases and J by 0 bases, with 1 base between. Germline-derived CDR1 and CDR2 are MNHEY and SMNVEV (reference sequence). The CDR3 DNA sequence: TGTGCCAGCAGTTTCAGCACAGATACGCAGTATTTT. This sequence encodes CASSFSTDTQYF.

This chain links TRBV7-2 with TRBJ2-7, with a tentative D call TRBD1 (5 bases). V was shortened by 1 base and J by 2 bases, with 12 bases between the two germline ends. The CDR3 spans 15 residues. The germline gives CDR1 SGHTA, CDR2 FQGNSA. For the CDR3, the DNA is TGTGCCAGCAGCTTAGATTACCCAGGGACCTACGAGCAGTACTTC. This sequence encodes CASSLDYPGTYEQYF.

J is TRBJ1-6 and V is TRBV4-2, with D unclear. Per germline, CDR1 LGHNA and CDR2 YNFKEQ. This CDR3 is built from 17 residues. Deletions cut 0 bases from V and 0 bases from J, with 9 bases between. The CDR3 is CASSQDTLSSYNSPLHF. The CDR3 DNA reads TGTGCCAGCAGCCAAGATACGTTGAGCTCCTATAATTCACCCCTCCACTTT.

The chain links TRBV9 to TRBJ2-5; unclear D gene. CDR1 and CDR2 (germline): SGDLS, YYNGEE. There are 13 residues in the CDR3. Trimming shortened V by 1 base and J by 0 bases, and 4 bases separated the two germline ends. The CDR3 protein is CASSVSHQETQYF. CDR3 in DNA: TGTGCCAGCAGCGTATCCCACCAAGAGACCCAGTACTTC.

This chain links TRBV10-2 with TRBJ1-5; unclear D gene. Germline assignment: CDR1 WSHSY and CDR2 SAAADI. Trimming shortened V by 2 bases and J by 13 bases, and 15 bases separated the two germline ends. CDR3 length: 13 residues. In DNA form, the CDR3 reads TGCGCCAGCAGTGAGGTAACATACAGTTCGCAGCATTTT. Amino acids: CASSEVTYSSQHF.

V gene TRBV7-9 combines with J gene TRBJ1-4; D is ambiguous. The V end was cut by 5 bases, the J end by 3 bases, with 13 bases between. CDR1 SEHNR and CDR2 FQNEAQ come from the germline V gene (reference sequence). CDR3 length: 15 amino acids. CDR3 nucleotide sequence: TGTGCCAGCAGCCCCGTTCGAGCGGCTAATGAAAAACTGTTTTTT. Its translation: CASSPVRAANEKLFF.

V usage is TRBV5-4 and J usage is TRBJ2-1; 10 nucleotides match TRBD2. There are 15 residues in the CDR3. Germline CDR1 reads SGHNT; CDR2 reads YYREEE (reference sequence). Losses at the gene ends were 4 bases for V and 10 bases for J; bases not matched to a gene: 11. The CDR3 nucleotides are TGTGCCAGCAGCCCGGAGGGTAGCGGGGGGCAAGAGCAGTTCTTC. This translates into CASSPEGSGGQEQFF.

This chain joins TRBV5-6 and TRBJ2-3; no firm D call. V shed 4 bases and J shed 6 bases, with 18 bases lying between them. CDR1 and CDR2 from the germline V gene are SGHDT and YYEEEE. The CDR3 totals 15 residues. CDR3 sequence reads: CASSPGSPVRDTQYF. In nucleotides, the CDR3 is TGTGCCAGCAGCCCCGGATCCCCTGTACGGGATACGCAGTATTTT.

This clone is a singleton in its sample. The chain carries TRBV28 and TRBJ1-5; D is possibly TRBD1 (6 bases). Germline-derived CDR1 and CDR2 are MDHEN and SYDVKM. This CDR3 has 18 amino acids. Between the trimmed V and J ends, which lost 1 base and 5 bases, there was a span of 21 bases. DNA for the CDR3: TGTGCCAGCAGTTTATACCCCGGGACACCCGCCTCCCATCAGCCCCAGCATTTT. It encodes CASSLYPGTPASHQPQHF.

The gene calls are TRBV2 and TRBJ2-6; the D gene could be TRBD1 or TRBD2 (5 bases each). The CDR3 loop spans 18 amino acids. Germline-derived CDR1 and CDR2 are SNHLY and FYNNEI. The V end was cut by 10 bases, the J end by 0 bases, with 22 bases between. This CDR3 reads CATTNRPGRLSGANVLTF. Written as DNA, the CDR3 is TGTGCCACGACGAACCGCCCGGGACGGCTCTCTGGGGCCAACGTCCTGACTTTC.

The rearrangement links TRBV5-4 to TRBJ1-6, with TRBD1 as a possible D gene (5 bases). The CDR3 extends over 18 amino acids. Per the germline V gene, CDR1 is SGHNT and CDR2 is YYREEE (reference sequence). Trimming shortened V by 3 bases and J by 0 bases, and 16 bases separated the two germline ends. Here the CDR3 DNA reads TGTGCCAGCAGCTCAACTCATACAGGAAGCTCCTATAATTCACCCCTCCACTTT. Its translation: CASSSTHTGSSYNSPLHF.

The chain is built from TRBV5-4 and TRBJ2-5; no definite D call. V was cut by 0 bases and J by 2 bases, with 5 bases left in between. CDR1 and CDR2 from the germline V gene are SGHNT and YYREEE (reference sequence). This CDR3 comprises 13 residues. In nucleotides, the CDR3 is TGTGCCAGCAGCTTGGCCCTACAAGAGACCCAGTACTTC. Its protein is CASSLALQETQYF.

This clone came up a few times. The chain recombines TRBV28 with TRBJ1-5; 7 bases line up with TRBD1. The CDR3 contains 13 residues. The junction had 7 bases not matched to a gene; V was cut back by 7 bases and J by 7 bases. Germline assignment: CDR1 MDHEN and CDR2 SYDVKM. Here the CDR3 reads CASTLEGAQPQHF. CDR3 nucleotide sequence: TGTGCCAGCACCTTAGAGGGGGCCCAGCCCCAGCATTTT. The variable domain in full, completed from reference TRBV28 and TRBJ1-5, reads DVKVTQSSRYLVKRTGEKVFLECVQDMDHENMFWYRQDPGLGLRLIYFSYDVKMKEKGDIPEGYSVSREKKERFSLILESASTNQTSMYLCASTLEGAQPQHFGDGTRLSIL.

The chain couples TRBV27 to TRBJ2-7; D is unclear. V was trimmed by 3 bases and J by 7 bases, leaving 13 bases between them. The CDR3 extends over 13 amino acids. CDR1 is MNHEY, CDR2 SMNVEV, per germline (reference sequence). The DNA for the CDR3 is TGTGCCAGCAGTTTTAGTCCGCTGGTAGAGCAGTACTTC. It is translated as CASSFSPLVEQYF.

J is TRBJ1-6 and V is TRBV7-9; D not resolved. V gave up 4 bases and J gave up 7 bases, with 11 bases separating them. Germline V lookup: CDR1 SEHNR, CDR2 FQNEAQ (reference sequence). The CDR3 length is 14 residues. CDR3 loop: CASSYPGANSPLHF. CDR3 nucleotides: TGTGCCAGCAGCTACCCCGGTGCCAATTCACCCCTCCACTTT.

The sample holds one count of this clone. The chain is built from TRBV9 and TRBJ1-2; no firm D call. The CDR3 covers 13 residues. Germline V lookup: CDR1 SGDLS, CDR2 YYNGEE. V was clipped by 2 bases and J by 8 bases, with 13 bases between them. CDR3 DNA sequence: TGTGCCAGCAGCGTGGGTGTACTTAACGGCTACACCTTC. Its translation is CASSVGVLNGYTF.

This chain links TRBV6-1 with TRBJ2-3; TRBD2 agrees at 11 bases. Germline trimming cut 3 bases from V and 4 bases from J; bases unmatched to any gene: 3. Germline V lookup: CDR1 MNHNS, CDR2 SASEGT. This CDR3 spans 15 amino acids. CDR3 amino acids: CASSEGSGGADTQYF. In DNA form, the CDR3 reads TGTGCCAGCAGTGAGGGTAGCGGGGGGGCAGATACGCAGTATTTT.